This T cell receptor beta chain was recovered during a study of shared clonotypes between healthy human individuals. V was pared by 3 bases and J by 0 bases, with 14 bases between. The germline gives CDR1 SNHLY, CDR2 FYNNEI. The CDR3 spans 16 residues. Naive CD8 cells comprised CD45RO-negative, CCR7-positively selected cells, excluding terminally differentiated effector memory CD45RA+ cells. The assay was carried out at the deep level. Generated by immunoSEQ multiplex PCR, the TCRdb table keeps only in-frame clones and is missing some. The sample yields about 2 million clones, about 95% seen once. Sequencing used naive CD8+ T cells sorted from blood. The chain links TRBV2 to TRBJ1-1, with D possibly TRBD1 on 6 matching bases. The clonotype originates from a man between 18 and 35 years old in good health. CDR3 in DNA: TGTGCCAGCAGTGAGGCAGGGGTGACCATGAACACTGAAGCTTTCTTT. It encodes CASSEAGVTMNTEAFF.